These 8 T cell receptor beta chains came from one sample sequenced in a study of CD8 T cells in Susac syndrome. RNA in amounts of roughly 0.45 to 1 ug was reverse transcribed with random hexamers. In TCRdb, the immunoSEQ multiplex PCR reads were re-called with MiXCR into one record per CDR3 protein. The table lists about 180,000 distinct CDR3 sequences, 90% to 95% of them singletons. What was sequenced was CD4+ T cells from PBMCs. Receptors originate from a human donor with Susac syndrome.

The chain links TRBV7-8 to TRBJ2-7, with 10 bases that match TRBD2. The ends lost 3 bases at V and 4 bases at J; junction bases unmatched: 6. Germline V gives CDR1 SGHVS, CDR2 FQNEAQ. This CDR3 has 15 amino acids. CDR3 region: CASSFRLAGPYEQYF. The CDR3 nucleotides are TGTGCCAGCAGCTTCCGACTAGCGGGTCCGTACGAGCAGTACTTC.

The chain links TRBV5-1 to TRBJ2-1; no clear D gene. Germline assignment: CDR1 SGHRS and CDR2 YFSETQ. The CDR3 is 11 amino acids. V was trimmed by 4 bases and J by 8 bases, leaving 7 bases between them. The CDR3 DNA sequence: TGCGCCAGCAGCGCCTGGGATGAGCAGTTCTTC. Encoded protein: CASSAWDEQFF.

V and J are TRBV7-3 and TRBJ1-4; D uncertain. The CDR3 extends over 13 amino acids. CDR1 is SGHTA, CDR2 FQGTGA, per germline. V gave up 4 bases and J gave up 3 bases, with 6 bases separating them. DNA of the CDR3: TGTGCCAGCAGCTCCGGACCTAATGAAAAACTGTTTTTT. Protein: CASSSGPNEKLFF.

The chain combines TRBV14 with TRBJ2-7, with D possibly TRBD2 on 7 matching bases. CDR1 SGHDN and CDR2 FVKESK come from the germline V gene. The V end lost 1 base, the J end lost 6 bases, and 16 bases lay between the germline ends. CDR3 size: 15 residues. The CDR3 sequence is CASSQGSGGPTEQYF. CDR3 nucleotides: TGTGCCAGCAGCCAAGGGTCGGGGGGCCCTACCGAGCAGTACTTC.

The CDR3 nucleotides are TGTGCCACCAGTGGCCCAGGGGGAGAGACCCAGTACTTC. Its translation is CATSGPGGETQYF. V and J are TRBV24-1 and TRBJ2-5; 7 bases match TRBD1. V was clipped by 5 bases and J by 4 bases; unmatched bases: 3. Germline lookup yields CDR1 KGHDR and CDR2 SFDVKD. This CDR3 is built from 13 residues.

This chain uses TRBV2 with TRBJ2-7; 9 nucleotides align to TRBD2. V lost 5 bases to trimming and J lost 6 bases; unmatched junction nucleotides: 2. The CDR3 is made up of 12 amino acids. The germline CDR1 and CDR2 sequences are SNHLY and FYNNEI. The chain's CDR3 is CASSSTSGEQYF. As DNA, the CDR3 is TGTGCCAGCAGTTCGACTAGCGGCGAGCAGTACTTC.

J is TRBJ2-3 and V is TRBV20-1, with D unclear. The ends were cut back, 0 bases at V and 5 bases at J, with 9 bases in the middle. Germline assignment: CDR1 DFQATT and CDR2 SNEGSKA (reference sequence). The CDR3 runs to 13 residues. The CDR3 DNA reads as TGCAGTGCTAGAGATGCCGATAAAGATACGCAGTATTTT. This translates into CSARDADKDTQYF.

The chain recombines TRBV7-2 with TRBJ2-3; D gene uncertain. V lost 2 bases and J 5 bases, leaving 17 bases between the germline ends. CDR1 and CDR2 (germline): SGHTA, FQGNSA. There are 16 residues in the CDR3. In nucleotides, the CDR3 is TGTGCCAGCAGCTTATCTGGCAGCAAGGTGGTAGATACGCAGTATTTT. Residues: CASSLSGSKVVDTQYF.